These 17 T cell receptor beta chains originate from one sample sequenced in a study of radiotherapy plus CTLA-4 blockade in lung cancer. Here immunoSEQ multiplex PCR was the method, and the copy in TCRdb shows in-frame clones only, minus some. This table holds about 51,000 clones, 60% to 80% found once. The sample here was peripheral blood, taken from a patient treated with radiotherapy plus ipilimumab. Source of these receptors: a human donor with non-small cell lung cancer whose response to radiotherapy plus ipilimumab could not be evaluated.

CDR3 sequence reads: CASSLSGMDSPLHF. CDR3 bases: TGTGCCAGCAGCTTATCAGGGATGGATTCACCCCTCCACTTT. This chain uses TRBV7-3 with TRBJ1-6, with D possibly matching TRBD1 (5 bases). Trimming left V 2 bases short and J 8 bases short, with 10 bases between. This CDR3 spans 14 amino acids. Germline lookup yields CDR1 SGHTA and CDR2 FQGTGA.

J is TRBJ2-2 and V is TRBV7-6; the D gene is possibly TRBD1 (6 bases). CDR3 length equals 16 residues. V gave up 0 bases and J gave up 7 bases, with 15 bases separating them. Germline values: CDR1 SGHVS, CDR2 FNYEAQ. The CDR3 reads CASSLASARGGGELFF. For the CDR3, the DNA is TGTGCCAGCAGCTTAGCGTCCGCCAGGGGTGGCGGGGAGCTGTTTTTT.

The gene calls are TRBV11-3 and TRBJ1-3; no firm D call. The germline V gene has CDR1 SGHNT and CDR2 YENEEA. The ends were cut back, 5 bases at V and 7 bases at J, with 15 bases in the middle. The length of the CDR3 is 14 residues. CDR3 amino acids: CASSPGSALNTIYF. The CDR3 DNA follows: TGTGCCAGCAGCCCGGGAAGTGCCCTCAACACCATATATTTT.

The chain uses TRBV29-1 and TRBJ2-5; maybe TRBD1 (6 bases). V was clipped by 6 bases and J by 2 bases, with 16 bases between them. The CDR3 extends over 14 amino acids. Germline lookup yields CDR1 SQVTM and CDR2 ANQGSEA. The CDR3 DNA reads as TGCAGCGTAGAAAGCCGGGACAAACAAGAGACCCAGTACTTC. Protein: CSVESRDKQETQYF. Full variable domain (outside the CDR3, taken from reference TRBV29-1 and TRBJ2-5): SAVISQKPSRDICQRGTSLTIQCQVDSQVTMMFWYRQQPGQSLTLIATANQGSEATYESGFVIDKFPISRPNLTFSTLTVSNMSPEDSSIYLCSVESRDKQETQYFGPGTRLLVL.

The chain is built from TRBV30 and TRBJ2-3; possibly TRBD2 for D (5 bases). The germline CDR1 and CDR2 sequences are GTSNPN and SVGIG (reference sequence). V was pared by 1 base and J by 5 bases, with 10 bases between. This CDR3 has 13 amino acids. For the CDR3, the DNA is TGTGCCTGGAGTGAGGAGGCCGGAGATACGCAGTATTTT. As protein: CAWSEEAGDTQYF.

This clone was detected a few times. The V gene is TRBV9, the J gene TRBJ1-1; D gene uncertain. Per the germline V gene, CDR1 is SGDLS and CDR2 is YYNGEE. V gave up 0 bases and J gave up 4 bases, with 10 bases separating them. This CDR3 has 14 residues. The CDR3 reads CASSVGVGVTEAFF. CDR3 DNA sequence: TGTGCCAGCAGCGTAGGGGTCGGGGTCACTGAAGCTTTCTTT.

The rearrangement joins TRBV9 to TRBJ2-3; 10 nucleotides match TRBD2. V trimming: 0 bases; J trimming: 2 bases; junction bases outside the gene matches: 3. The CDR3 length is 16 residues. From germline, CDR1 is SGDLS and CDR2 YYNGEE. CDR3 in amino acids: CASSVGTSGYTDTQYF. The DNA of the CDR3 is TGTGCCAGCAGCGTAGGGACTAGCGGCTACACAGATACGCAGTATTTT.

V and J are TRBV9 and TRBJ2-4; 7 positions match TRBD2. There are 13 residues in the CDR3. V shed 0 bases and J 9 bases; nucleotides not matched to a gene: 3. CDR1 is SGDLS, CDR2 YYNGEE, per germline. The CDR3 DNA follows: TGTGCCAGCAGCGTAGGGGGGGAGGGCATTCAGTACTTC. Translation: CASSVGGEGIQYF.

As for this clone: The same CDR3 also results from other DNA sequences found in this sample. The CDR3 is CASSSPGQTSYEQYF. The CDR3 coding sequence is TGTGCCAGCAGTTCCCCGGGACAGACGAGCTACGAGCAGTACTTC. The chain combines TRBV6-5 with TRBJ2-7; 7 bases line up with TRBD1. This CDR3 has 15 amino acids. The germline V gene encodes CDR1 MNHEY and CDR2 SVGAGI. V was pared by 4 bases and J by 3 bases, with 9 bases of the junction left unmatched.

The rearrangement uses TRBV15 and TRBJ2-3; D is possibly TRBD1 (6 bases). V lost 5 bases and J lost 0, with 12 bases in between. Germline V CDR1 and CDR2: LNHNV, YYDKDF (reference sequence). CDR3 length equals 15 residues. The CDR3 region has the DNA TGTGCCACCAGCCCCGGACAGTTTAGCACAGATACGCAGTATTTT. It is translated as CATSPGQFSTDTQYF.

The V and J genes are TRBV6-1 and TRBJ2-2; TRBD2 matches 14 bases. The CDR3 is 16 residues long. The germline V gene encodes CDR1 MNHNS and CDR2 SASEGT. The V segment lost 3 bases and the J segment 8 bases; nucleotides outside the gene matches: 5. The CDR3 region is CASSDGGLAGVGELFF. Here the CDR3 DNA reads TGTGCCAGCAGTGACGGGGGACTAGCGGGAGTTGGGGAGCTGTTTTTT.

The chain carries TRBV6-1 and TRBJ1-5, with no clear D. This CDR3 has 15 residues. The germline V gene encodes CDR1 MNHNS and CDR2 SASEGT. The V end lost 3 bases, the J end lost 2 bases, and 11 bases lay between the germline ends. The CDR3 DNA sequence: TGTGCCAGCAGTGAGTCAGGAGGGCGCAATCAGCCCCAGCATTTT. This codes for CASSESGGRNQPQHF.

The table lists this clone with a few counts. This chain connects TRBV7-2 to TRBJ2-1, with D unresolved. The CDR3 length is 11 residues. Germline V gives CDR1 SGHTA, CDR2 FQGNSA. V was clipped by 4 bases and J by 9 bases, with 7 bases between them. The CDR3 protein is CASSSFGEQFF. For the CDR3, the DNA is TGTGCCAGCAGCTCCTTCGGTGAGCAGTTCTTC.

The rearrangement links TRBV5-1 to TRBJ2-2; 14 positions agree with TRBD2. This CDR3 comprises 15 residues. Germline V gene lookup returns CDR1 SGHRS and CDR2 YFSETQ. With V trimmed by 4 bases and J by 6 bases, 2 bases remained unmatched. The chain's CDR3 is CASSVTSGGAGELFF. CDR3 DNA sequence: TGCGCCAGCAGCGTGACTAGCGGGGGGGCCGGGGAGCTGTTTTTT.

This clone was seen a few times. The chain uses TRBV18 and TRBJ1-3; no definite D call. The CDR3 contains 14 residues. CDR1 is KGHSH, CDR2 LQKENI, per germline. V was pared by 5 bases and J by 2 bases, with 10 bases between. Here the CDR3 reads CASSTSAAGNTIYF. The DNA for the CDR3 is TGTGCCAGCTCAACCAGCGCTGCTGGAAACACCATATATTTT.

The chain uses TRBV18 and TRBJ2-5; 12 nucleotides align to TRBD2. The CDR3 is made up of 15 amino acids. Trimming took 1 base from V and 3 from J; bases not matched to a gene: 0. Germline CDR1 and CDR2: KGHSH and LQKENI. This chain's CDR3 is CASSPRLAGEETQYF. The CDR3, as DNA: TGTGCCAGCTCACCACGACTAGCGGGGGAAGAGACCCAGTACTTC.

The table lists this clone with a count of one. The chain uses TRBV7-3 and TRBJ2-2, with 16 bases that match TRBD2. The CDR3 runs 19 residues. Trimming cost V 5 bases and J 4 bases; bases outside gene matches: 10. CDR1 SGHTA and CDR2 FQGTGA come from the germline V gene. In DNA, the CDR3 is TGTGCCAGCAGCCCGCCGGGACTAGCGGGAGGGCCGGGCACCGGGGAGCTGTTTTTT. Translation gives CASSPPGLAGGPGTGELFF.